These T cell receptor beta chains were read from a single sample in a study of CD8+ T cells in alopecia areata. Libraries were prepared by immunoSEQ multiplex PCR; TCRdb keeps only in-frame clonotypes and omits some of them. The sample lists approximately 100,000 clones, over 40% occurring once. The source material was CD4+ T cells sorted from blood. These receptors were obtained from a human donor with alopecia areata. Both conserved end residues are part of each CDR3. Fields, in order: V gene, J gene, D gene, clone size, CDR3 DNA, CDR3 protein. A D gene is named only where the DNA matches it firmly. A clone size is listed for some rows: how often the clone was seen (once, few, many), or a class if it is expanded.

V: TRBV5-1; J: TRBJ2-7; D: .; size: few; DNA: TGCGCCAGCAGCTTGCGGCAGGGGCCAAACGAGCAGTACTTC; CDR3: CASSLRQGPNEQYF
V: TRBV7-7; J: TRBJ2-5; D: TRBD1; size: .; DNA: TGTGCTAGCAGCTTAGAGACAGGGGTGAAGACCCAGTACTTC; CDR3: CASSLETGVKTQYF
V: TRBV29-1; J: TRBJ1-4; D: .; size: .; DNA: TGCAGCGTCGCTTCAGGGACGAGGGAAAAACTGTTTTTT; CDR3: CSVASGTREKLFF
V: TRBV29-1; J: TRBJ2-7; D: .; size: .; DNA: TGCAGCGCTGTGGACCGATCCTACGAGCAGTACTTC; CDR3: CSAVDRSYEQYF
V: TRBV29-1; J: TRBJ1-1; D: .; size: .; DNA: TGCAGCGTTGAACCGAACACTGAAGCTTTCTTT; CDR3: CSVEPNTEAFF
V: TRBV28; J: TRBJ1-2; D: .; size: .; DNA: TGTGCCAGCAGTAGCGGACGGCACTATGGCTACACCTTC; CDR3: CASSSGRHYGYTF
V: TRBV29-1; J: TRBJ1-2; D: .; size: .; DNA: TGCAGCGCCAGGGACGGTGGTGGGTTAGGCTACACCTTC; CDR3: CSARDGGGLGYTF
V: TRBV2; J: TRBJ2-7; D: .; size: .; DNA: TGTGCCAGCAGAGCTGGGTTCCACGAGCAGTACTTC; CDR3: CASRAGFHEQYF
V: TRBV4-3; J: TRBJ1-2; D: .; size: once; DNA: TGCGCCAGCAGCCCTTCGACAGCCAGAAACTATGGCTACACCTTC; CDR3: CASSPSTARNYGYTF
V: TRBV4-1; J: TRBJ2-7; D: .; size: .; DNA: TGCGCCAGCACCCAGGTTGGTGGCCACGAGCAGTACTTC; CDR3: CASTQVGGHEQYF
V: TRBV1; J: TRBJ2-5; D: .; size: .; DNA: TGCACCAGCAGCCAAGGAGGACTAGCGGGGGGGGAAGAGACCCAGTACTTC; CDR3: CTSSQGGLAGGEETQYF
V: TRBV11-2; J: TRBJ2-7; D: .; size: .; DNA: TGTGCCAGCAGCTTCCCAAGGGGGATACGGGGTCGCTCCTACGAGCAGTACTTC; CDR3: CASSFPRGIRGRSYEQYF
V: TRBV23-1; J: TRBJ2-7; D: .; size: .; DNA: TGCGCCACCCAAGACTACGAGCAGTACTTC; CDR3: CATQDYEQYF
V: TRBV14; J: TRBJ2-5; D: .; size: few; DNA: TGTGCCAGCAGCCAAGGGGTCTCCTCCGGAGGGGTAGAGACCCAGTACTTC; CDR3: CASSQGVSSGGVETQYF
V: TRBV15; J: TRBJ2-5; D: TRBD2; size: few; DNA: TGTGCCACCACCCCTGGAGGGCGGGGGGGCCAAGAGACCCAGTACTTC; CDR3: CATTPGGRGGQETQYF
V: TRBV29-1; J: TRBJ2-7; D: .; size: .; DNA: TGCAGGCGGGCCGACTACGAGCAGTACTTC; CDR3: CRRADYEQYF
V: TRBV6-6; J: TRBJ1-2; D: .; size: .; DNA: TGTGCCAGCAGTTACCGCCGGGACCTCTATGGCTACACCTTC; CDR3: CASSYRRDLYGYTF
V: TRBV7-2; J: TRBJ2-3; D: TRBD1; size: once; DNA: TGTGCCAGCAGCTTAAGGGGACAGTCTAGCACAGATACGCAGTATTTT; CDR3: CASSLRGQSSTDTQYF
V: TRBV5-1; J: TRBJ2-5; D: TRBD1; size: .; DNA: TGCGCCAGCTTTGGGACAGGGGGCTCGGAGACCCAGTACTTC; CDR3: CASFGTGGSETQYF
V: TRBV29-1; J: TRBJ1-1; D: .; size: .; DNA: TGCAGCGTTGCACAACAGGCCAACACTGAAGCTTTCTTT; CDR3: CSVAQQANTEAFF
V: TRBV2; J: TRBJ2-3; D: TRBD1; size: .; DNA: TGTGCCAGCAGTGGACAGGGTGCGGATACGCAGTATTTT; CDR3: CASSGQGADTQYF
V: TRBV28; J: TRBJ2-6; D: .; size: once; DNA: TGTGCCAGCACCCCCCATCAGGGTGGGGCTGGGGCCAACGTCCTGACTTTC; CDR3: CASTPHQGGAGANVLTF
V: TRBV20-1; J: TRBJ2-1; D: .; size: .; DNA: TGCAGTGCTTTGGGTGGTGAGCAGTTCTTC; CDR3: CSALGGEQFF
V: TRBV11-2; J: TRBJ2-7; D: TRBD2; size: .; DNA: TGTGCCAGCACCCCGGAGTCTAGCGGCTCCTACGAGCAGTACTTC; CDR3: CASTPESSGSYEQYF
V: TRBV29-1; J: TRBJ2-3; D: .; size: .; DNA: TGCAGCGCCGACACCGGGACGGCTAGCACAGATACGCAGTATTTT; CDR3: CSADTGTASTDTQYF
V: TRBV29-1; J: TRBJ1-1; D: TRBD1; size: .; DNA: TGCAGCGTTGACCGGGACAGGCTGGCTGAAGCTTTCTTT; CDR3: CSVDRDRLAEAFF
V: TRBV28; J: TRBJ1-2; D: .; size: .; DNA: TGTGCCAGCAGTGGCCAGCGGAGTGGCTACACCTTC; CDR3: CASSGQRSGYTF
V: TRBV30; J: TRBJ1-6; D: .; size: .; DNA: TGTGCCTGGAGTCTTGGACATTCTAATTCACCCCTCCACTTT; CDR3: CAWSLGHSNSPLHF
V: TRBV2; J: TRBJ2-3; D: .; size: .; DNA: TGTGCCAGCGGTCGGGAAAGCACAGATACGCAGTATTTT; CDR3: CASGRESTDTQYF
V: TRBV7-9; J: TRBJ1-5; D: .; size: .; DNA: TGTGCCAGCAGCTTAGATAATCAGCCCCAGCATTTT; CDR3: CASSLDNQPQHF
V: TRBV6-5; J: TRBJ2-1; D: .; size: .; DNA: TGTGCCAGCAGGGTTGGGATATCCTACAATGAGCAGTTCTTC; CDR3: CASRVGISYNEQFF
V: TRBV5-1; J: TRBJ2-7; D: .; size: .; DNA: TGCGCCAGCAGCCTCGACCTTTACGAGCAGTACTTC; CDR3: CASSLDLYEQYF
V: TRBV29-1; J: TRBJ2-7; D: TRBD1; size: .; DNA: TGCAGCGTTGGTGCCGACACAGGGGTCTACGAGCAGTACTTC; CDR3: CSVGADTGVYEQYF
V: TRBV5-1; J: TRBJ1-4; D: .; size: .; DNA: TGCGCCAGCAGCTTGGATGGGACCTGGAGTGAAAAACTGTTTTTT; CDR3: CASSLDGTWSEKLFF
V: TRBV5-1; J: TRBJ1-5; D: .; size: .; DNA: TGCGCCAGCAGCTTATCTCCCGAGTCGGTCGAGCCCCAGCATTTT; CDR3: CASSLSPESVEPQHF
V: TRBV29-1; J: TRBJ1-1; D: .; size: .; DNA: TGCAGCGGGGTGAACACTGAAGCTTTCTTT; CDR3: CSGVNTEAFF
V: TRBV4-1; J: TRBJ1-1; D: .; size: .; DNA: TGCGCCAGCAGCCAACCAGGACGCGGGACTGAAGCTTTCTTT; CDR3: CASSQPGRGTEAFF
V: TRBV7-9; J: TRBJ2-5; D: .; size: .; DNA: TGTGCCAGCAGCTCCCGACTAGAGCAAGAGACCCAGTACTTC; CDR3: CASSSRLEQETQYF
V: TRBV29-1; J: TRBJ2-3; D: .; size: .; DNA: TGCAGCGTCAGGGCCCCGGGGGCGGATACGCAGTATTTT; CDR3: CSVRAPGADTQYF
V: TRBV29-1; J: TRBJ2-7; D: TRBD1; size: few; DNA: TGCAGCGCTGCGGACAGGGAACGCGAGCAGTACTTC; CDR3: CSAADREREQYF
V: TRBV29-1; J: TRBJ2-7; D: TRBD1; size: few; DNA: TGCAGCGTTTTGCAGGGGGCTTACAACGAGCAGTACTTC; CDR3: CSVLQGAYNEQYF
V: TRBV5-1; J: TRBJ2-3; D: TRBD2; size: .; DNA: TGCGCCAGCAGCAGGGGACTAGCGGAGAGCACAGATACGCAGTATTTT; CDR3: CASSRGLAESTDTQYF
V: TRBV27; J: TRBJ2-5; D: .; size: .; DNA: TGTGCCAGCAGTTTATTAGGGGCCGGCAGGGGTGAGACCCAGTACTTC; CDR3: CASSLLGAGRGETQYF
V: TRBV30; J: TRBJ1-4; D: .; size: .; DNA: TGTGCCTGGGGCCACCTGCAGTCTGAAAAACTGTTTTTT; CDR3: CAWGHLQSEKLFF
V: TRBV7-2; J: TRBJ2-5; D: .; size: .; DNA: TGTGCCAGCAGGTGGGGGGAGACCCAGTACTTC; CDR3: CASRWGETQYF
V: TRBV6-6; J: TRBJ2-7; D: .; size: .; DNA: TGTGCCAGCAGTAAAGGGCTCAACATGCACGAGCAGTACTTC; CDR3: CASSKGLNMHEQYF
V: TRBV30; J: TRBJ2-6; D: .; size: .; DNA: TGTGCCTGGACTCCTGGGGCCAACGTCCTGACTTTC; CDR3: CAWTPGANVLTF
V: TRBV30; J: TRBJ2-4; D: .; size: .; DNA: TGTGCCTGGAAGGGTTTATCTGACATTCAGTACTTC; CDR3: CAWKGLSDIQYF
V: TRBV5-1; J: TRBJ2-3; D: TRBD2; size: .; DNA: TGCGCCAGCAGCCACGGTCTAGCGGGGAGCACAGATACGCAGTATTTT; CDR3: CASSHGLAGSTDTQYF
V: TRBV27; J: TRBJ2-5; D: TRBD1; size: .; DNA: TGTGCCAGCAGTTTGCAGGGGGCGGTCGAGACCCAGTACTTC; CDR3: CASSLQGAVETQYF
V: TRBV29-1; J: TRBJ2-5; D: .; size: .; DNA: TGCAGCGGCCGGCGCGGCGGTCAAGAGACCCAGTACTTC; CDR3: CSGRRGGQETQYF
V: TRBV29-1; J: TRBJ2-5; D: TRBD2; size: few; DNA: TGCAGCGCGGACCGGGGGACTAGCGGGGGGTTAGAGACCCAGTACTTC; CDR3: CSADRGTSGGLETQYF
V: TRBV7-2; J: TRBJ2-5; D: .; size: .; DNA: TGTGCCAGCAGCTTAGAGGGGCAAGAGACCCAGTACTTC; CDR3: CASSLEGQETQYF